These 28 T cell receptor beta chains were all obtained from the same sample, sequenced in a study of OX40 agonist ivuxolimab in advanced cancers. The data were produced by immunoSEQ multiplex PCR, yet TCRdb's version contains in-frame clones alone and is incomplete. This repertoire shows roughly 92,000 clones, approximately 92% found once; its top ten account for roughly 3.5%. Sequenced material: CD4+ or CD8+ T cells sorted from blood, taken in a trial of the OX40 agonist ivuxolimab. Receptor source: an adult with an advanced solid tumor such as melanoma, head and neck, liver or kidney cancer.

This sequence joins TRBV6-1 and TRBJ1-1, with a possible D match to TRBD1 (5 bases). V was clipped by 6 bases and J by 11 bases, with 13 bases between them. CDR1 and CDR2 from the germline V gene are MNHNS and SASEGT. This CDR3 is 11 amino acids long. The CDR3 sequence is CASRTQGAAFF. CDR3 in DNA: TGTGCCAGCAGGACCCAGGGTGCCGCTTTCTTT.

This chain's CDR3 is CASSLVGQGGPEAFF. The CDR3 DNA reads TGTGCCAGCAGCTTGGTCGGACAGGGCGGTCCTGAAGCTTTCTTT. The chain carries TRBV5-8 and TRBJ1-1; 8 bases are shared with TRBD1. The CDR3 length is 15 residues. Losses at the gene ends were 0 bases for V and 6 bases for J; bases not matched to a gene: 7. Germline V gene lookup returns CDR1 SGHTS and CDR2 YDEGEE. Looking up the rest from reference TRBV5-8 and TRBJ1-1 gives the full variable domain: EAGVTQSPTHLIKTRGQQATLRCSPISGHTSVYWYQQALGLGLQFLLWYDEGEERNRGNFPPRFSGRQFPNYSSELNVNALELEDSALYLCASSLVGQGGPEAFFGQGTRLTVV.

The chain recombines TRBV30 with TRBJ2-1; D is ambiguous. The V gene lost 3 bases and the J gene lost 6 bases, with 9 bases spanning the gap. Germline V gene lookup returns CDR1 GTSNPN and CDR2 SVGIG (reference sequence). This CDR3 comprises 12 residues. The CDR3 loop is CAWSLDTNEQFF. In nucleotides, the CDR3 is TGTGCCTGGAGCCTTGATACCAATGAGCAGTTCTTC. Full variable domain (missing parts from reference TRBV30 and TRBJ2-1): SQTIHQWPATLVQPVGSPLSLECTVEGTSNPNLYWYRQAAGRGLQLLFYSVGIGQISSEVPQNLSASRPQDRQFILSSKKLLLSDSGFYLCAWSLDTNEQFFGPGTRLTVL.

This clone came up a few times. The chain has TRBV28 and TRBJ1-4; TRBD1 might be the D (6 bases). Trimming left V 6 bases short and J 15 bases short, with 11 bases between. CDR1 is MDHEN and CDR2 is SYDVKM in the germline V gene. This CDR3 has 10 amino acids. The CDR3 reads CASSGGRMFF. Here the CDR3 DNA reads TGTGCCAGCAGCGGGGGCAGGATGTTTTTT.

This clone showed up just a few times. This rearrangement joins TRBV10-1 to TRBJ1-2; a possible D gene is TRBD1 (5 bases). This CDR3 is built from 14 residues. Germline loops: CDR1 WNHNN, CDR2 SYGVQD (reference sequence). With 2 bases removed from V and 8 bases from J, the gap between germline ends came to 15 bases. CDR3 residues: CASSEGREGRGYTF. CDR3 nucleotides: TGCGCCAGCAGTGAGGGCAGGGAAGGGCGAGGCTACACCTTC.

The gene calls are TRBV2 and TRBJ1-3, with 8 bases aligning to TRBD1. The CDR3 has 16 amino acids. The germline V gene encodes CDR1 SNHLY and CDR2 FYNNEI. J lost 4 bases, V lost 5 bases, and 10 bases had no gene match. DNA of the CDR3: TGTGCCAGCAGTATTCGACAGGGGCATTCCGGAAACACCATATATTTT. Translated, it gives CASSIRQGHSGNTIYF.

This chain joins TRBV11-2 and TRBJ2-5; 7 positions agree with TRBD1. Germline values: CDR1 SGHAT, CDR2 FQNNGV. V gave up 4 bases and J gave up 5 bases; unmatched junction bases: 7. The CDR3 totals 14 residues. The CDR3 is CASSSYRGGETQYF. DNA of the CDR3: TGTGCCAGCAGCTCCTACAGGGGTGGGGAGACCCAGTACTTC.

This clone was observed a handful of times. V gene TRBV6-5 combines with J gene TRBJ2-7; D is perhaps TRBD1 (7 bases). The CDR3 covers 15 residues. The V and J ends lost 2 bases and 1 base respectively, with 12 bases between them. In germline, CDR1 is MNHEY, CDR2 SVGAGI. The CDR3 reads CASSYRGRDSYEQYF. CDR3 DNA: TGTGCCAGCAGTTACAGGGGGCGGGATTCCTACGAGCAGTACTTC.

CDR3 nucleotide sequence: TGCGCCAGCAGCCCCGGGCCCTCCTACGAGCAGTACTTC. Translated, it gives CASSPGPSYEQYF. The chain employs TRBV5-1 and TRBJ2-7; the D is unclear. V lost 4 bases to trimming and J lost 0 bases, with 8 bases between them. The germline gives CDR1 SGHRS, CDR2 YFSETQ. The CDR3 spans 13 residues.

The rearrangement uses TRBV2 and TRBJ1-2; no firm D call. Looked up from germline, CDR1 is SNHLY and CDR2 is FYNNEI. The V gene lost 8 bases and the J gene lost 6 bases, with 10 bases spanning the gap. The CDR3 is made up of 11 amino acids. CDR3 bases: TGTGCCAGCTCCACGGAGGATGGCTACACCTTC. Residues: CASSTEDGYTF.

The chain joins TRBV7-6 to TRBJ1-1; 7 bases align to TRBD1. V was pared by 5 bases and J by 0 bases, with 3 bases of the junction left unmatched. The CDR3 is 14 amino acids. In germline, CDR1 is SGHVS, CDR2 FNYEAQ. The CDR3 region is CASSRGTVNTEAFF. The CDR3 nucleotides are TGTGCCAGCAGCCGCGGGACAGTGAACACTGAAGCTTTCTTT.

The CDR3 region has the DNA TGTGCCACTACTGGACAGGGGGCCCCTGAAGCTTTCTTT. It encodes CATTGQGAPEAFF. This rearrangement joins TRBV10-3 to TRBJ1-1; 11 positions match TRBD1. Germline CDR1 ENHRY, CDR2 SYGVKD. CDR3 length: 13 amino acids. V lost 10 bases to trimming and J lost 6 bases; unmatched junction nucleotides: 7.

The J gene is TRBJ2-5, the V gene TRBV27, with a tentative D call TRBD2 (5 bases). V gave up 0 bases and J gave up 1 base, with 15 bases separating them. The CDR3 runs 17 residues. CDR1 and CDR2 (germline): MNHEY, SMNVEV (reference sequence). DNA of the CDR3: TGTGCCAGCAGTTTATCGTGGCGCCGGAGGCCCCAAGAGACCCAGTACTTC. Protein: CASSLSWRRRPQETQYF.

V usage is TRBV30 and J usage is TRBJ2-7, with TRBD1 matching over 12 bases. The CDR3 contains 15 residues. The V gene end was trimmed by 4 bases and the J gene end by 2 bases; junction bases not matched to a gene: 6. CDR1 is GTSNPN and CDR2 is SVGIG in the germline V gene (reference sequence). The CDR3 nucleotides are TGTGCCTGGAACCTGCGGGACAGGGGGCCCTACGAGCAGTACTTC. Amino acids: CAWNLRDRGPYEQYF.

V gene TRBV28 combines with J gene TRBJ1-6; D gene ambiguous. The CDR3 sequence is 14 residues long. Germline-derived CDR1 and CDR2 are MDHEN and SYDVKM. The V end lost 7 bases, the J end lost 7 bases, and 14 bases lay between the germline ends. CDR3 amino acids: CASTTSVGNSPLHF. The CDR3 coding sequence is TGTGCCAGCACTACCTCCGTTGGGAATTCACCCCTCCACTTT. Variable domain in full (rest from reference TRBV28 and TRBJ1-6): DVKVTQSSRYLVKRTGEKVFLECVQDMDHENMFWYRQDPGLGLRLIYFSYDVKMKEKGDIPEGYSVSREKKERFSLILESASTNQTSMYLCASTTSVGNSPLHFGNGTRLTVT.

The chain combines TRBV6-5 with TRBJ2-7, with no clear D. The V gene's germline CDR1 is MNHEY and CDR2 SVGAGI. The CDR3 extends over 13 amino acids. Trimming removed 3 bases from V and 2 bases from J, with 8 bases in between. Here the CDR3 reads CASSYSQTYEQYF. The CDR3 nucleotides read TGTGCCAGCAGTTATTCACAGACCTACGAGCAGTACTTC.

This sequence joins TRBV19 and TRBJ2-2, with a weak D call TRBD2 (5 bases). CDR3 length equals 15 residues. Germline loops: CDR1 LNHDA, CDR2 SQIVND (reference sequence). V was shortened by 3 bases and J by 2 bases, with 10 bases between the two germline ends. The CDR3 sequence is CASSIQAVNTGELFF. In DNA form, the CDR3 reads TGTGCCAGTAGTATTCAAGCGGTAAACACCGGGGAGCTGTTTTTT. The entire variable domain, with the rest obtained from reference TRBV19 and TRBJ2-2, is as follows: DGGITQSPKYLFRKEGQNVTLSCEQNLNHDAMYWYRQDPGQGLRLIYYSQIVNDFQKGDIAEGYSVSREKKESFPLTVTSAQKNPTAFYLCASSIQAVNTGELFFGEGSRLTVL.

The chain has TRBV5-6 and TRBJ2-2; D ambiguous. With 2 bases removed from V and 6 bases from J, the gap between germline ends came to 8 bases. The CDR3 runs to 13 residues. Germline V gives CDR1 SGHDT, CDR2 YYEEEE. The CDR3 loop is CASSFGNPGELFF. The CDR3 DNA follows: TGTGCCAGCAGCTTTGGTAATCCCGGGGAGCTGTTTTTT.

The chain joins TRBV4-1 to TRBJ1-3, with D unclear. This CDR3 is 14 amino acids long. Deletions cut 2 bases from V and 11 bases from J, with 16 bases between. CDR1 is MGHRA and CDR2 is YSYEKL in the germline V gene. CDR3 sequence: CASSQKTMGSPIYF. CDR3 sequence (DNA): TGCGCCAGCAGCCAAAAAACCATGGGGAGCCCCATATATTTT.

This clone appeared a few times. V and J are TRBV7-8 and TRBJ1-1; weak D call: TRBD1 (5 bases). This CDR3 has 13 residues. CDR1 and CDR2 (germline): SGHVS, FQNEAQ. Trimming pared 5 bases from V and 4 bases from J, leaving 11 bases between. CDR3 nucleotide sequence: TGTGCCAGCAGCCTGTTGGGGGGCACTGAAGCTTTCTTT. This gives the protein CASSLLGGTEAFF.

CDR3: CASSKLVADNQPQHF. The CDR3 nucleotides read TGTGCCAGCAGCAAGCTGGTGGCGGATAATCAGCCCCAGCATTTT. V and J are TRBV7-8 and TRBJ1-5; no clear D. The CDR3 consists of 15 residues. Looked up from germline, CDR1 is SGHVS and CDR2 is FQNEAQ. V lost 5 bases and J lost 4, with 15 bases in between.

The chain links TRBV4-1 to TRBJ2-7; 11 bases map to TRBD2. The V segment lost 1 base and the J segment 7 bases; nucleotides outside the gene matches: 9. This CDR3 contains 16 residues. Germline V gene lookup returns CDR1 MGHRA and CDR2 YSYEKL. The CDR3 DNA sequence: TGCGCCAGCAGCCAAGTTTCACTAGCGGGAGAGATAGAGCAGTACTTC. Amino acid sequence: CASSQVSLAGEIEQYF.

The chain carries TRBV4-2 and TRBJ2-4; a possible D gene is TRBD2 (6 bases). The CDR3 is 24 residues long. The germline CDR1 and CDR2 sequences are LGHNA and YNFKEQ. Trimming pared 3 bases from V and 0 bases from J, leaving 36 bases between. The CDR3 region is CASSHPSHILDGTPSFTAKNIQYF. The CDR3 region has the DNA TGTGCCAGCAGCCATCCATCTCACATTTTGGACGGGACTCCTTCCTTTACAGCCAAAAACATTCAGTACTTC.

The V call is TRBV18, the J call TRBJ1-2; D is unclear. Germline CDR1 KGHSH, CDR2 LQKENI. CDR3 length: 15 amino acids. V gave up 6 bases and J gave up 2 bases, with 16 bases separating them. CDR3 loop: CASSQTPSENYGYTF. In DNA, the CDR3 is TGTGCCAGCTCCCAAACTCCCTCGGAGAACTATGGCTACACCTTC.

V usage is TRBV7-9 and J usage is TRBJ2-2; D not resolved. This CDR3 region has 15 residues. From germline, CDR1 is SEHNR and CDR2 FQNEAQ (reference sequence). V was clipped by 1 base and J by 6 bases, with 12 bases between them. CDR3 sequence: CASSLGDSYAGELFF. The CDR3 DNA reads as TGTGCCAGCAGCTTAGGTGACTCCTACGCCGGGGAGCTGTTTTTT.

V is TRBV19 and J is TRBJ1-2, with a weak D call TRBD1 (6 bases). The V end lost 5 bases, the J end lost 3 bases, and 13 bases lay between the germline ends. This CDR3 region has 14 residues. Germline CDR1 and CDR2: LNHDA and SQIVND (reference sequence). The CDR3 protein is CASSYRGHDYGYTF. Here the CDR3 DNA reads TGTGCCAGTAGTTACCGGGGACACGACTATGGCTACACCTTC.

The rearrangement uses TRBV21-1 and TRBJ2-7; the table's D call TRBD1 went unverified against the DNA. TRBV21-1 corresponds to a pseudogene. The CDR3 consists of 16 residues. Here the CDR3 DNA reads TGTGCCAGCAGCAATGGGGTGGGGCCTATCTCCTACGAGCAGTACTTC. Translated: CASSNGVGPISYEQYF.

The rearrangement uses TRBV13 and TRBJ2-1, with D perhaps TRBD1 or TRBD2 (5 bases each). The germline V gene encodes CDR1 PRHDT and CDR2 FYEKMQ (reference sequence). The CDR3 is 18 residues long. With 5 bases removed from V and 0 bases from J, the gap between germline ends came to 20 bases. CDR3 protein: CASSPRGRVSVSYNEQFF. As DNA, the CDR3 is TGTGCCAGCAGCCCGAGGGGTCGGGTTAGCGTCTCCTACAATGAGCAGTTCTTC.